Listed below are T cell receptor beta chains from one sample, sequenced in a study of patients and donors after allogeneic stem cell transplantation. TCRdb processed the RT-PCR reads anew with MiXCR; each CDR3 protein has one entry. In the table there are 200,000 to 250,000 distinct CDR3 sequences, approximately 14% of which are singletons. The sequenced sample consisted of blood, either unsorted or a sorted T cell fraction (not recorded which). These receptors originate from a human donor who was either an allogeneic HSCT recipient or a stem cell or donor lymphocyte infusion donor (not recorded which). It is not recorded whose cells these are; they may come from a transplant donor. Each CDR3 is given with its conserved first and last residue. A D gene is named only where the DNA matches it firmly. Only part of the rows carry a size: once, few, many, or a class if the clone is expanded.

v_call	clone_size	j_call	d_call	cdr3_nt	cdr3_aa
TRBV30	few	TRBJ1-1	NA	TGTGCCTGGAGTGTCTGGGGGAGTAAATACACTGAAGCTTTCTTT	CAWSVWGSKYTEAFF
TRBV11-2	NA	TRBJ1-1	TRBD1	TGTGCCAGCAGCACCGGGACAGGGTTGTTAGTGACTGAAGCTTTCTTT	CASSTGTGLLVTEAFF
TRBV30	few	TRBJ2-5	TRBD1	TGTGCCTGGAGTGGCACCGGGACAGGGGGCTGGGAGACCCAGTACTTC	CAWSGTGTGGWETQYF
TRBV20-1	NA	TRBJ2-1	TRBD1	TGCAGTGCTAGCTCAGGGGGCAATGAGCAGTTCTTC	CSASSGGNEQFF
TRBV5-1	many	TRBJ2-3	NA	TGCGCCAGCAGCTTGGACATGGCAGGGGGCACAGATACGCAGTATTTT	CASSLDMAGGTDTQYF
TRBV7-9	few	TRBJ1-5	NA	TGTGCCAGCAGCTCCCAGGATAGCAATCAGCCCCAGCATTTT	CASSSQDSNQPQHF
TRBV10-3	few	TRBJ2-3	NA	TGTGCCATCACGGCGGCAGCTAGCACAGATACGCAGTATTTT	CAITAAASTDTQYF
TRBV6-1	few	TRBJ1-6	NA	TGTGCCAGCAGTGAACTGTCGGCAGGGAACTCACCCCTCCACTTT	CASSELSAGNSPLHF
TRBV5-1	few	TRBJ1-2	NA	TGCGCCAGCAGCTTGGATCCGGGAACAGGCGGCTACACCTTC	CASSLDPGTGGYTF
TRBV20-1	NA	TRBJ2-5	NA	TGCAGTGCGTCCCGGGACCCCCGACAGACCCAGTACTTC	CSASRDPRQTQYF
TRBV7-2	NA	TRBJ1-1	NA	TGTGCCAGCAGCTTACCTCGGCCAGTCAGTACTGAAGCTTTCTTT	CASSLPRPVSTEAFF
TRBV4-2	many	TRBJ2-1	NA	TGTGCCAGCAGCCAAGGGGTTTTAGGGTCCTACAATGAGCAGTTCTTC	CASSQGVLGSYNEQFF
TRBV5-1	many	TRBJ2-7	TRBD2	TGCGCCAGCAGCTTGTGGGGGCAGGGTAGCGGGAACTCCTACGAGCAGTACTTC	CASSLWGQGSGNSYEQYF
TRBV7-2	many	TRBJ1-5	TRBD1	TGTGCCAGCAGCTACAGGGGCGCTCAGCCCCAGCATTTT	CASSYRGAQPQHF
TRBV9	many	TRBJ1-2	NA	TGTGCCAGCACCGTAGTCACCGGCTATGGCTACACCTTC	CASTVVTGYGYTF
TRBV5-1	many	TRBJ1-1	NA	TGCGCCAGCAGCCCTTACGTGAACACTGAAGCTTTCTTT	CASSPYVNTEAFF
TRBV20-1	many	TRBJ2-3	TRBD2	TGCAGTGCTACTAGCGGTCGAGATACGCAGTATTTT	CSATSGRDTQYF
TRBV2	few	TRBJ1-2	NA	TGTGCCAGCATTGACACCCGTGGCTATGGCTACACCTTC	CASIDTRGYGYTF
TRBV25-1	many	TRBJ1-2	NA	TGTGCCAGCAGTGAATGGGGAGGCGGCTATGGCTACACCTTC	CASSEWGGGYGYTF
TRBV24-1	few	TRBJ1-5	NA	TGTGCCACCAGTGCTCGGGGGGACCAGCCCCAGCATTTT	CATSARGDQPQHF
TRBV7-3	many	TRBJ2-2	NA	TGTGCCAGCAGCTCCGGACGGGACACCGGGGAGCTGTTTTTT	CASSSGRDTGELFF
TRBV10-3	NA	TRBJ2-2	NA	TGTGCCATCAGTGATCCCAAGCGCAAGACCACCGGGGAGCTGTTTTTT	CAISDPKRKTTGELFF
TRBV6-2/TRBV6-3	NA	TRBJ2-1	TRBD2	TGTGCCAGTACGAGGCTAGCGGGAGGTCCCTCCTACAATGAGCAGTTCTTC	CASTRLAGGPSYNEQFF
TRBV5-1	few	TRBJ2-3	TRBD2	TGCGCCAGCAGCCCGGGGGGGCTCCCAGATACGCAGTATTTT	CASSPGGLPDTQYF
TRBV5-1	NA	TRBJ2-3	NA	TGCGCCAGCAGCTTGGGGCGGGAAAGCACAGATACGCAGTATTTT	CASSLGRESTDTQYF
TRBV7-8	many	TRBJ2-4	NA	TGTGCCAGCAGCTTAGAGGGGGCCAAAAACATTCAGTACTTC	CASSLEGAKNIQYF
TRBV9	few	TRBJ2-1	TRBD2	TGTGCCAGCAGCGTAGGGACTAGCGGAAGAAATGAGCAGTTCTTC	CASSVGTSGRNEQFF
TRBV20-1	NA	TRBJ2-5	NA	TGCAGTGCTAGAGATCACCTTCAAGAGACCCAGTACTTC	CSARDHLQETQYF
TRBV6-5	NA	TRBJ1-1	NA	TGTGCCAGCAGTTACGGCCCTCGGGGGGCGAACACTGAAGCTTTCTTT	CASSYGPRGANTEAFF
TRBV3-1	few	TRBJ2-7	TRBD2	TGTGCCAGCAGTACGACCGTAGCGGGAGGCGTCGCGCAGTACTTC	CASSTTVAGGVAQYF
TRBV5-6	many	TRBJ2-5	NA	TGTGCCAGCAGCGGCCGGGACAACCAAGAGACCCAGTACTTC	CASSGRDNQETQYF
TRBV7-3	few	TRBJ2-5	NA	TGTGCCAGCAGCTTAGGTCCGGAAGAGACCCAGTACTTC	CASSLGPEETQYF
TRBV20-1	NA	TRBJ1-1	NA	TGCAGTGCTAGCAATCGACAGTCTATGAACACTGAAGCTTTCTTT	CSASNRQSMNTEAFF
TRBV6-1	once	TRBJ1-5	NA	TGTGCCAGCAGTGTCAACAGCCAAGAGGGGCAGCACCAGCATTTT	CASSVNSQEGQHQHF
TRBV19	NA	TRBJ1-4	TRBD1	TGTGCCAGTACCCCGGACAGGGGGAGTGAAAAACTGTTTTTT	CASTPDRGSEKLFF
TRBV6-1	few	TRBJ1-2	TRBD1	TGTGCCTGCGGCGACGACAGGGGCTATGGCTACACCTTC	CACGDDRGYGYTF